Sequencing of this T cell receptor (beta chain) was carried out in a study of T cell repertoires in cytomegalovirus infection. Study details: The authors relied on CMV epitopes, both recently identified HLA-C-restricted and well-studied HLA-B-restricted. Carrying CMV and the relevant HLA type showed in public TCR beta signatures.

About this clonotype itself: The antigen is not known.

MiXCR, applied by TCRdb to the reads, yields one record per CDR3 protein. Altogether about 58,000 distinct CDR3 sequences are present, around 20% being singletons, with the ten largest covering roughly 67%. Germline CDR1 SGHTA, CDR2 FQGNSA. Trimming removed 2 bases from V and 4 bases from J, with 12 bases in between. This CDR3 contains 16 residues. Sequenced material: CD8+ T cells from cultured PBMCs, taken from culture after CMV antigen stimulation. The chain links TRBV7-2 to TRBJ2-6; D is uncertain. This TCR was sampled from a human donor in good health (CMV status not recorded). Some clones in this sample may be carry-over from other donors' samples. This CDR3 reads CASSLNNMRGANVLTF. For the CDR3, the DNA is TGTGCCAGCAGCTTAAATAATATGAGAGGGGCCAACGTCCTGACTTTC.